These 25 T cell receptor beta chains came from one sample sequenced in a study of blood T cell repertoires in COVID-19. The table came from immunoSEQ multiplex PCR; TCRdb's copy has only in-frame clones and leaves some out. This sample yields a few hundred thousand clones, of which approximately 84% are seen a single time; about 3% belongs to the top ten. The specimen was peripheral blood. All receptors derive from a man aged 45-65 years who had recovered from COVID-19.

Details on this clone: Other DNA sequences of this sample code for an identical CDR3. This CDR3 reads CASSLGTGGETQYF. DNA for the CDR3: TGTGCCAGCAGCTTAGGGACAGGGGGCGAGACCCAGTACTTC. This chain links TRBV7-9 with TRBJ2-5; 11 bases are shared with TRBD1. There are 14 residues in the CDR3. J was trimmed by 5 bases and V by 1 base; bases with no gene match: 0. From germline, CDR1 is SEHNR and CDR2 FQNEAQ (reference sequence).

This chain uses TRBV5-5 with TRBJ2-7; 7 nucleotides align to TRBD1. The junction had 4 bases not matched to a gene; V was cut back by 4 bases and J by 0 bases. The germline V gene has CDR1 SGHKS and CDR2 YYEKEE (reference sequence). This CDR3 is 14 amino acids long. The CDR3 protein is CASSDRDSSYEQYF. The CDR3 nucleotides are TGTGCCAGCAGCGACCGGGACAGCTCCTACGAGCAGTACTTC.

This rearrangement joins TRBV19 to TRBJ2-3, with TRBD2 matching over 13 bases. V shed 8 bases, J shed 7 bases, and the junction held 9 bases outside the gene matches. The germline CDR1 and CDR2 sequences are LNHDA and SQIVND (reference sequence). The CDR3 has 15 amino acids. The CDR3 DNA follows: TGTGCCAGTTCCCTACTAGCGGGAGGGCCGAATACGCAGTATTTT. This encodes CASSLLAGGPNTQYF.

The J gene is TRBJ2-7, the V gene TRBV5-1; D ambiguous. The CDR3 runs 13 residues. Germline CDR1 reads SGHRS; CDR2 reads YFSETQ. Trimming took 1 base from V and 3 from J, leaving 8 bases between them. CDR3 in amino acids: CASSLTPDYEQYF. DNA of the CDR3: TGCGCCAGCAGCTTGACTCCCGACTACGAGCAGTACTTC.

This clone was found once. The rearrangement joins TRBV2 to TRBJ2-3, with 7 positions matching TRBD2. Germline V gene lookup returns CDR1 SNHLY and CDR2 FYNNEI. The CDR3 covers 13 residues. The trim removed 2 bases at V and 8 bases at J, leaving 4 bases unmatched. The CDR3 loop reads CASSERGDSTQYF. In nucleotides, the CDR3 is TGTGCCAGCAGTGAACGGGGGGACTCTACGCAGTATTTT.

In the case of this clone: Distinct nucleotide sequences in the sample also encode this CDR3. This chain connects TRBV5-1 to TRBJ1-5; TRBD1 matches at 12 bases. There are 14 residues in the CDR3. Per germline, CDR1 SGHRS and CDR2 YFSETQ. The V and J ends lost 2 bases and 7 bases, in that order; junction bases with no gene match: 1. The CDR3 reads CASSLGTGGQPQHF. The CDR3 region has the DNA TGCGCCAGCAGCTTAGGGACAGGGGGCCAGCCCCAGCATTTT.

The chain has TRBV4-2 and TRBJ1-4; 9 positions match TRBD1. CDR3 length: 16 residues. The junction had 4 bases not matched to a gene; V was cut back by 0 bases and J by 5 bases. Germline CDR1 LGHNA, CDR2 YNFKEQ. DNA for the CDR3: TGTGCCAGCAGCCAAGACCCGACAGGGGGAAATGAAAAACTGTTTTTT. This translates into CASSQDPTGGNEKLFF.

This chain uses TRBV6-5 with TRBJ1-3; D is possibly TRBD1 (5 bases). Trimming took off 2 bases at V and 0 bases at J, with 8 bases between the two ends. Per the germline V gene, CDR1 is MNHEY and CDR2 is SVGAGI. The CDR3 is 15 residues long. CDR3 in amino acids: CASSYDRHSGNTIYF. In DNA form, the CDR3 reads TGTGCCAGCAGTTACGACAGACACTCTGGAAACACCATATATTTT.

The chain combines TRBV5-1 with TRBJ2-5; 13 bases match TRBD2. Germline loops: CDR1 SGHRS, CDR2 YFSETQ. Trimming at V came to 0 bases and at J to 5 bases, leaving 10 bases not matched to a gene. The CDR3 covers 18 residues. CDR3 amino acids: CASSLGTSGRILEETQYF. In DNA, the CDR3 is TGCGCCAGCAGCTTGGGGACTAGCGGGAGAATTTTGGAGGAGACCCAGTACTTC.

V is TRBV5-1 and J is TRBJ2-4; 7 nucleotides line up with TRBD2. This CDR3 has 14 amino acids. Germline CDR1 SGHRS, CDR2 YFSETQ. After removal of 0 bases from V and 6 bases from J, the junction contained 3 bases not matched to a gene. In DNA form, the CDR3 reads TGCGCCAGCAGCTTGGAGGGGAGGGCAAACATTCAGTACTTC. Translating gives CASSLEGRANIQYF.

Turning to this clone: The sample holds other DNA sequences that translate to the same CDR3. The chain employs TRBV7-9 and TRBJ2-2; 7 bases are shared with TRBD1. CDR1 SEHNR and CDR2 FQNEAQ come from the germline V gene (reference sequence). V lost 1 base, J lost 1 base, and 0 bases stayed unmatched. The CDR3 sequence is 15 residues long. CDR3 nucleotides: TGTGCCAGCAGCTTAGGACAGGGGAACACCGGGGAGCTGTTTTTT. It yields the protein CASSLGQGNTGELFF.

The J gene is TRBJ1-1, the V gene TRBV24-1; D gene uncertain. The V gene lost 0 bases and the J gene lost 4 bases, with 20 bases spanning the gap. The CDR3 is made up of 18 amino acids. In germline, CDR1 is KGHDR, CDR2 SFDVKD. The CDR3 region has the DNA TGTGCCACCAGTGATTTGAAGTCAGAGGGAGGCCGTGGCACTGAAGCTTTCTTT. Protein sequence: CATSDLKSEGGRGTEAFF.

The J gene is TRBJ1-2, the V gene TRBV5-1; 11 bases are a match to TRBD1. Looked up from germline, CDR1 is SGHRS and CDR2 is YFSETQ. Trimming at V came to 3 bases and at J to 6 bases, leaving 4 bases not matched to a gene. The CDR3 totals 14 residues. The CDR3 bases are TGCGCCAGCAGCTGGGACAGGGGGAAGGATGGCTACACCTTC. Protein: CASSWDRGKDGYTF.

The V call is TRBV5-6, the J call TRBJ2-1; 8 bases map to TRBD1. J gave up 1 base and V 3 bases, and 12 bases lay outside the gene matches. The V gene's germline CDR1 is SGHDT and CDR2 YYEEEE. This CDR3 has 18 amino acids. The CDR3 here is CASSWIAGTGVSYNEQFF. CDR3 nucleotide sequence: TGTGCCAGCAGCTGGATCGCCGGGACAGGAGTTTCCTACAATGAGCAGTTCTTC.

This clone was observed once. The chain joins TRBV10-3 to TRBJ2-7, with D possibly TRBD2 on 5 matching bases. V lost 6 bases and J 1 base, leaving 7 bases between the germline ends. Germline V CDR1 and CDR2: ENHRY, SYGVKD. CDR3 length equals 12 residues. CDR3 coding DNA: TGTGCCATCAGAAGCGGATCCTACGAGCAGTACTTC. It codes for CAIRSGSYEQYF.

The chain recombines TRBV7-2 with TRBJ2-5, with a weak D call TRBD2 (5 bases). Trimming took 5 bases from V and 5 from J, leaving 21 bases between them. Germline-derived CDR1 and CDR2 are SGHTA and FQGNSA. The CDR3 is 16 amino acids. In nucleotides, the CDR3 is TGTGCCAGCAGCCCCAGAAGTAGGTTCCAGCGGGAGACCCAGTACTTC. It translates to CASSPRSRFQRETQYF. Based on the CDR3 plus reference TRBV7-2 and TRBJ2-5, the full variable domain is GAGVSQSPSNKVTEKGKDVELRCDPISGHTALYWYRQSLGQGLEFLIYFQGNSAPDKSGLPSDRFSAERTGGSVSTLTIQRTQQEDSAVYLCASSPRSRFQRETQYFGPGTRLLVL.

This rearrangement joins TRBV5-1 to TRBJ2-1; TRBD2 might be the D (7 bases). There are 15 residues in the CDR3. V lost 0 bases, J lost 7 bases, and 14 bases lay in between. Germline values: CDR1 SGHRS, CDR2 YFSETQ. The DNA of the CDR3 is TGCGCCAGCAGCTTGGGAGGGGGAGGGCAAAATGAGCAGTTCTTC. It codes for CASSLGGGGQNEQFF.

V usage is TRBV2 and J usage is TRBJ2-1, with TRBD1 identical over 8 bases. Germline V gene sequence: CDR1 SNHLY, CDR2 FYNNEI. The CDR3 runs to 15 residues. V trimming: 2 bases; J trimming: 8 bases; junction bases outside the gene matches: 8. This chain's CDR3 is CASSEWTGFADEQFF. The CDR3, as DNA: TGTGCCAGCAGTGAATGGACAGGGTTTGCTGATGAGCAGTTCTTC. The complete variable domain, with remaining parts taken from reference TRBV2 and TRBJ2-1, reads EPEVTQTPSHQVTQMGQEVILRCVPISNHLYFYWYRQILGQKVEFLVSFYNNEISEKSEIFDDQFSVERPDGSNFTLKIRSTKLEDSAMYFCASSEWTGFADEQFFGPGTRLTVL.

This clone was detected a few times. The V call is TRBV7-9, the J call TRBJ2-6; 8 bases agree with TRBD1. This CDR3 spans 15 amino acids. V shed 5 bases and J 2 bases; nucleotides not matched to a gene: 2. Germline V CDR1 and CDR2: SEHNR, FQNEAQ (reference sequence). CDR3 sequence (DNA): TGTGCCAGCAGCCCGGACAGGGCTGGGGCCAACGTCCTGACTTTC. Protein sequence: CASSPDRAGANVLTF.

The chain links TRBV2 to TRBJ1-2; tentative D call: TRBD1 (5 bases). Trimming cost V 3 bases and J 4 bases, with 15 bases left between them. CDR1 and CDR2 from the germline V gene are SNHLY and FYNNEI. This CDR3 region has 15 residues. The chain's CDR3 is CASSEGSGILYGYTF. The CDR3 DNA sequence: TGTGCCAGCAGTGAGGGGTCAGGGATCCTCTATGGCTACACCTTC.

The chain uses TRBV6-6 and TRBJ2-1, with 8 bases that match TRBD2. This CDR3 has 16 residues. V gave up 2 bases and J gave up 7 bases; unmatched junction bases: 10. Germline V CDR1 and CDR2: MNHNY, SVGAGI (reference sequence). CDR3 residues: CASSYGGASGHNEQFF. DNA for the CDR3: TGTGCCAGCAGTTACGGCGGGGCTAGCGGGCATAATGAGCAGTTCTTC.

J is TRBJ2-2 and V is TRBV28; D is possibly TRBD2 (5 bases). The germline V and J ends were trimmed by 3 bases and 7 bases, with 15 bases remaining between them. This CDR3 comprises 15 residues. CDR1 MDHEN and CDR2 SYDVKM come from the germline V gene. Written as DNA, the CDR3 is TGTGCCAGCAGTTTGAGAGGAGGAGGAGTCGGGGAGCTGTTTTTT. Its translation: CASSLRGGGVGELFF.

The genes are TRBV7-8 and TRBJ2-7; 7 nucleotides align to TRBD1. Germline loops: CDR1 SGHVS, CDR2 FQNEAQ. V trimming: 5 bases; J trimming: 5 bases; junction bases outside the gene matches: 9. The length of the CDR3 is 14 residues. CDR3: CASSANRGYHEQYF. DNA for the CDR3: TGTGCCAGCAGCGCCAACAGGGGATACCACGAGCAGTACTTC.

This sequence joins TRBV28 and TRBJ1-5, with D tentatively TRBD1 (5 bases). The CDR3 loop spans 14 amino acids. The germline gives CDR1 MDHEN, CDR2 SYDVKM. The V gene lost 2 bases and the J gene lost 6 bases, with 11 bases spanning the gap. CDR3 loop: CASSLQGLLQPQHF. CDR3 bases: TGTGCCAGCAGTTTACAGGGACTCCTTCAGCCCCAGCATTTT.

The CDR3 spells CAWKRALPNEKLFF. In DNA form, the CDR3 reads TGTGCCTGGAAGCGGGCCTTACCTAATGAAAAACTGTTTTTT. This chain connects TRBV30 to TRBJ1-4; D remains unclear. The germline V gene has CDR1 GTSNPN and CDR2 SVGIG (reference sequence). The CDR3 sequence is 14 residues long. V gave up 4 bases and J gave up 3 bases, with 12 bases separating them.